These 5 T cell receptor beta chains were sequenced from one sample in a study of cytomegalovirus exposure and HLA in healthy donors. This PCR relied on a set of 60 Vbeta primers and 13 Jbeta primers. The assay was immunoSEQ multiplex PCR, and TCRdb's table has in-frame clones only and misses some. The sample carries some 110,000 clones, roughly 80% recorded once. Sample: PBMCs. Every receptor here comes from a man aged 25-45 years in good health and CMV-seropositive.

This clone was found once. The genes are TRBV28 and TRBJ2-2; a weak D match, TRBD1 (6 bases). Germline-derived CDR1 and CDR2 are MDHEN and SYDVKM. The V end lost 8 bases, the J end lost 0 bases, and 13 bases lay between the germline ends. The CDR3 totals 15 residues. The CDR3, as DNA: TGTGCCAGCGTTGGGGGCGGCGCGAACACCGGGGAGCTGTTTTTT. Translated: CASVGGGANTGELFF.

This sequence joins TRBV7-9 and TRBJ2-5; 14 bases are shared with TRBD2. The germline V gene encodes CDR1 SEHNR and CDR2 FQNEAQ (reference sequence). The junction had 11 bases not matched to a gene; V was cut back by 1 base and J by 4 bases. The CDR3 sequence is 19 residues long. The DNA for the CDR3 is TGTGCCAGCAGCTTAGGGAGGTCCGGGACTAGCGGGAGTAGAGAGACCCAGTACTTC. Translating it yields CASSLGRSGTSGSRETQYF.

The chain is built from TRBV7-2 and TRBJ1-5, with D maybe TRBD1 (5 bases). Germline V gives CDR1 SGHTA, CDR2 FQGNSA. The V end lost 4 bases, the J end lost 0 bases, and 10 bases lay between the germline ends. The CDR3 length is 15 residues. DNA for the CDR3: TGTGCCAGCAGCTCCCAGGGTAATAGCAATCAGCCCCAGCATTTT. Translation gives CASSSQGNSNQPQHF.

The chain employs TRBV5-6 and TRBJ2-5; D remains ambiguous. The DNA matches TRBJ2-7 better at its end, which makes the J call doubtful. This CDR3 is 13 amino acids long. CDR1 and CDR2 from the germline V gene are SGHDT and YYEEEE. DNA for the CDR3: TGTGCCAGCAGCTTGCGGGTCTCCTACGAGCAGTACTTC. It codes for CASSLRVSYEQYF.

In its sample, this clone was seen once. The rearrangement uses TRBV7-2 and TRBJ2-3; 8 bases are shared with TRBD2. Germline CDR1 reads SGHTA; CDR2 reads FQGNSA. CDR3 length: 16 amino acids. Germline trimming cut 3 bases from V and 6 bases from J; bases unmatched to any gene: 11. DNA for the CDR3: TGTGCCAGCAGCTTGCGGACTAGCTCGCAGGCGGATACGCAGTATTTT. Its translation is CASSLRTSSQADTQYF.